This TCR beta chain was recovered during a study of blood T cell repertoires in COVID-19. Study-level information: Acute-phase and convalescent COVID-19 samples originated in the United States, Italy and Spain. PBMCs, B-cell-depleted T cells, or T cells were the source of the cDNA or gDNA that made up the material.

The CDR3 is 13 residues long. Germline values: CDR1 MRHNA, CDR2 SNTAGT. J was trimmed by 8 bases and V by 0 bases; bases with no gene match: 2. Original analysis: Cell counts per sample came from amplifying reference gene primers. Profiling relied on immunoSEQ multiplex PCR, and the TCRdb table lists in-frame clones only, not all of them. For V, J and clone size, that table is used; D and trimming come from the DNA. The repertoire holds around 170,000 clones, with 84% as singletons. This clone was seen more than once but under ten times. This sequence originates from a man under 40 with active or convalescent COVID-19. Specimen: peripheral blood. This chain links TRBV6-4 with TRBJ2-3, with TRBD2 matching 7 bases. The CDR3 region has the DNA TGTGCCAGCAGTGACTCCGGGGAGGGTACGCAGTATTTT. Its translation is CASSDSGEGTQYF.